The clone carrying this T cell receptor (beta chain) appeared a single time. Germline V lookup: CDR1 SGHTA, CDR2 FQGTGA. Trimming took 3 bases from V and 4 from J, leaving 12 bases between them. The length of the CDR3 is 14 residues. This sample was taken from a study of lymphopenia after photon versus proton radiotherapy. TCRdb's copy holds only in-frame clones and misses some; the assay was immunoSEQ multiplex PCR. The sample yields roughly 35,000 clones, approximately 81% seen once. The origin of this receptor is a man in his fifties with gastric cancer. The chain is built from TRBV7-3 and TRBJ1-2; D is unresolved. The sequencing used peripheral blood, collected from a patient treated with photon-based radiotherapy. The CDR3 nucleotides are TGTGCCAGCAGCTTTCTTCGGCGTGGCTATGGCTACACCTTC. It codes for CASSFLRRGYGYTF.